These 29 T cell receptor beta chains were sequenced from one sample in a study of blood T cell repertoires in COVID-19. This table comes from immunoSEQ multiplex PCR, and its TCRdb copy is limited to in-frame clones, with some not included. In the table there are 300,000 to 350,000 clones, more than 70% of which are singletons. The sequenced material came from PBMCs or T cells enriched from blood (not recorded which). These receptors all stem from a woman aged 30 to 39 who had been exposed to COVID-19.

This chain links TRBV6-5 with TRBJ2-1; possible D gene TRBD2, 5 bases. This CDR3 is built from 14 residues. Germline lookup yields CDR1 MNHEY and CDR2 SVGAGI. V lost 6 bases and J 0 bases, leaving 9 bases between the germline ends. In DNA, the CDR3 is TGTGCCAGCAGGGGTGGGAGCTCCTACAATGAGCAGTTCTTC. Translation: CASRGGSSYNEQFF.

This sequence joins TRBV14 and TRBJ2-2, with TRBD2 matching 10 bases. J was trimmed by 11 bases and V by 8 bases; bases with no gene match: 14. CDR3 length: 15 residues. Germline V gene data show CDR1 as SGHDN and CDR2 as FVKESK. The CDR3 bases are TGTGCCAGCTCCCGGAGCGGGAGGGGGAGGGGAGAGCTGTTTTTT. Residues: CASSRSGRGRGELFF.

J is TRBJ2-7 and V is TRBV3-1 (or the pseudogene TRBV3-2), with 9 bases fitting TRBD1. The V gene's germline CDR1 is LGHDT and CDR2 YNNKEL (reference sequence). The CDR3 is made up of 14 amino acids. V shed 2 bases, J shed 7 bases, and the junction held 6 bases outside the gene matches. CDR3 in amino acids: CASSQKGTGNEQYF. CDR3 coding DNA: TGTGCCAGCAGCCAAAAAGGGACAGGGAATGAGCAGTACTTC.

This chain uses TRBV30 with TRBJ2-2; D is perhaps TRBD1 (5 bases). This CDR3 contains 14 residues. The V gene's germline CDR1 is GTSNPN and CDR2 SVGIG (reference sequence). V was cut by 0 bases and J by 2 bases, with 7 bases left in between. CDR3 protein: CAWSVGANTGELFF. The CDR3 DNA follows: TGTGCCTGGAGTGTTGGGGCTAACACCGGGGAGCTGTTTTTT.

This rearrangement joins TRBV24-1 to TRBJ1-1; 7 nucleotides align to TRBD1. This CDR3 has 14 residues. Germline CDR1 and CDR2: KGHDR and SFDVKD. V dropped 5 bases and J dropped 5; count of bases not matched to a gene: 7. The CDR3, as DNA: TGTGCCACCAGTGCGGCGACAGGGCCGACTGAAGCTTTCTTT. It codes for CATSAATGPTEAFF.

The J gene is TRBJ1-2, the V gene TRBV19; D is undetermined. The germline CDR1 and CDR2 sequences are LNHDA and SQIVND (reference sequence). The CDR3 sequence is 15 residues long. V was pared by 0 bases and J by 6 bases, with 14 bases between. The CDR3 coding sequence is TGTGCCAGTAGTATAGATCGGTTAGGTGCGGATGGCTACACCTTC. Translated: CASSIDRLGADGYTF.

The chain links TRBV3-1 (or the pseudogene TRBV3-2) to TRBJ2-7, with 7 bases fitting TRBD2. V was pared by 1 base and J by 7 bases, with 13 bases of the junction left unmatched. Germline CDR1 is LGHDT and CDR2 is YNNKEL (reference sequence). CDR3 length: 16 amino acids. The CDR3 here is CASSQGPPAWGGEQYF. The CDR3, as DNA: TGTGCCAGCAGCCAAGGACCCCCCGCCTGGGGGGGGGAGCAGTACTTC.

The CDR3 nucleotides read TGTGCCAGTAGTCTTTGGACAGGGGGCCGAACTGAAGCTTTCTTT. This sequence encodes CASSLWTGGRTEAFF. V gene TRBV19 combines with J gene TRBJ1-1, with TRBD1 identical over 11 bases. The junction had 7 bases not matched to a gene; V was cut back by 5 bases and J by 5 bases. The CDR3 totals 15 residues. Germline CDR1 and CDR2: LNHDA and SQIVND (reference sequence). The variable domain in full, with the rest retrieved from reference TRBV19 and TRBJ1-1, is DGGITQSPKYLFRKEGQNVTLSCEQNLNHDAMYWYRQDPGQGLRLIYYSQIVNDFQKGDIAEGYSVSREKKESFPLTVTSAQKNPTAFYLCASSLWTGGRTEAFFGQGTRLTVV.

In this sample, this clone turned up once. V is TRBV30 and J is TRBJ1-5; 9 bases are a match to TRBD1. The germline V gene has CDR1 GTSNPN and CDR2 SVGIG (reference sequence). Trimming removed 3 bases from V and 5 bases from J; junction bases left unmatched: 8. This CDR3 region has 15 residues. This CDR3 is CAWRPTGGADQPQHF. CDR3 sequence (DNA): TGTGCCTGGAGGCCTACAGGGGGCGCGGATCAGCCCCAGCATTTT.

This rearrangement joins TRBV28 to TRBJ1-5; D is unresolved. Trimming took off 7 bases at V and 1 base at J, with 11 bases between the two ends. CDR3 length equals 14 residues. Germline loops: CDR1 MDHEN, CDR2 SYDVKM. CDR3: CASNSRVSNQPQHF. CDR3 coding DNA: TGTGCCAGCAATTCTCGGGTCAGCAATCAGCCCCAGCATTTT.

V is TRBV7-8 and J is TRBJ2-1, with D unclear. CDR3 length: 18 residues. Trimming stripped 1 base from V and 1 base from J, with 17 bases between. Germline V CDR1 and CDR2: SGHVS, FQNEAQ. The CDR3 DNA reads as TGTGCCAGCAGCTTAGGTTACAAACCCGGGTGGTCCTACAATGAGCAGTTCTTC. Amino acids: CASSLGYKPGWSYNEQFF.

The chain employs TRBV28 and TRBJ2-2; 13 bases fit TRBD2. Trimming at V came to 3 bases and at J to 6 bases, leaving 4 bases not matched to a gene. The CDR3 runs 16 residues. Germline V gene lookup returns CDR1 MDHEN and CDR2 SYDVKM. CDR3 loop: CASSFGLAGDPGELFF. The CDR3 nucleotides read TGTGCCAGCAGTTTCGGACTAGCGGGAGACCCCGGGGAGCTGTTTTTT.

To note about this clone: The same CDR3 also results from other DNA sequences found in this sample. V usage is TRBV27 and J usage is TRBJ1-2, with a weak D call TRBD1 (5 bases). This CDR3 contains 13 residues. V was pared by 2 bases and J by 3 bases, with 7 bases between. Germline-derived CDR1 and CDR2 are MNHEY and SMNVEV (reference sequence). The CDR3 DNA is TGTGCCAGCAGTTTAGGGGCTCACTATGGCTACACCTTC. Translating it yields CASSLGAHYGYTF.

The chain couples TRBV7-2 to TRBJ2-2; TRBD1 matches 9 bases. The trim removed 4 bases at V and 7 bases at J, leaving 7 bases unmatched. Germline V gives CDR1 SGHTA, CDR2 FQGNSA. CDR3 length: 15 residues. The DNA of the CDR3 is TGTGCCAGCAGCTCCCGGGACAGGGACATCGGGGAGCTGTTTTTT. Translation gives CASSSRDRDIGELFF. The full variable domain, its missing parts supplied by reference TRBV7-2 and TRBJ2-2, is GAGVSQSPSNKVTEKGKDVELRCDPISGHTALYWYRQSLGQGLEFLIYFQGNSAPDKSGLPSDRFSAERTGGSVSTLTIQRTQQEDSAVYLCASSSRDRDIGELFFGEGSRLTVL.

This rearrangement joins TRBV5-4 to TRBJ1-1; possible D gene TRBD1, 5 bases. Trimming shortened V by 5 bases and J by 3 bases, and 14 bases separated the two germline ends. Germline values: CDR1 SGHNT, CDR2 YYREEE (reference sequence). The CDR3 sequence is 14 residues long. The CDR3 coding sequence is TGTGCCAGCAGGAACGGGGGGTTTGACACTGAAGCTTTCTTT. It encodes CASRNGGFDTEAFF.

The table lists this clone with a few counts. V gene TRBV18 combines with J gene TRBJ1-5; no definite D call. Germline assignment: CDR1 KGHSH and CDR2 LQKENI. V lost 0 bases, J lost 12 bases, and 15 bases lay in between. The CDR3 contains 14 residues. CDR3 protein: CASSPPGSPAFQHF. CDR3 sequence (DNA): TGTGCCAGCTCACCACCGGGCAGCCCCGCGTTCCAGCATTTT.

V gene TRBV2 combines with J gene TRBJ2-7; 10 bases line up with TRBD2. V gave up 5 bases and J gave up 5 bases; unmatched junction bases: 6. The germline CDR1 and CDR2 sequences are SNHLY and FYNNEI. This CDR3 is 14 amino acids long. The CDR3 nucleotides are TGTGCCAGCAGTTCGACTAGCGGGCTCCACGAGCAGTACTTC. Its translation is CASSSTSGLHEQYF.

This clone was observed once. V usage is TRBV12-5 and J usage is TRBJ1-1, with D possibly TRBD1 on 5 matching bases. CDR3 length: 15 residues. Between the trimmed V and J ends, which lost 7 bases and 2 bases, there was a span of 17 bases. Germline assignment: CDR1 LGHNT and CDR2 FRNRAP. CDR3 nucleotides: TGTGCTAGTGCCAGACCCACAGGTTTAAACACTGAAGCTTTCTTT. It translates to CASARPTGLNTEAFF.

The chain combines TRBV6-5 with TRBJ2-2, with D possibly being TRBD1 (6 bases). Trimming removed 6 bases from V and 0 bases from J, with 8 bases in between. The germline V gene has CDR1 MNHEY and CDR2 SVGAGI. This CDR3 is built from 14 residues. Written as DNA, the CDR3 is TGTGCCAGCAGGGGACACGCGAACACCGGGGAGCTGTTTTTT. The encoded protein is CASRGHANTGELFF.

V usage is TRBV28 and J usage is TRBJ2-5, with D maybe TRBD1 (6 bases). Germline loops: CDR1 MDHEN, CDR2 SYDVKM. CDR3 length: 15 amino acids. V gave up 4 bases and J gave up 4 bases, with 16 bases separating them. This CDR3 reads CASSSQTGTGETQYF. The DNA of the CDR3 is TGTGCCAGCAGTTCACAAACAGGGACCGGAGAGACCCAGTACTTC.

The chain is built from TRBV6-5 and TRBJ2-7; D is possibly TRBD2 (6 bases). Germline values: CDR1 MNHEY, CDR2 SVGAGI. The V gene lost 6 bases and the J gene lost 2 bases, with 14 bases spanning the gap. CDR3 size: 14 residues. CDR3 region: CASSRPGDPYEQYF. In DNA form, the CDR3 reads TGTGCCAGCAGCAGACCGGGAGATCCCTACGAGCAGTACTTC.

The chain is built from TRBV6-2 or TRBV6-3 and TRBJ1-2; D unclear. V gave up 2 bases and J gave up 8 bases, with 15 bases separating them. The germline gives CDR1 MNHEY, CDR2 SVGEGT. The CDR3 totals 14 residues. The CDR3 bases are TGTGCCAGCAGTTACGCCCGCCACTCGGGGGGCTACACCTTC. This sequence encodes CASSYARHSGGYTF.

V usage is TRBV2 and J usage is TRBJ2-3; 11 nucleotides match TRBD2. CDR3 length equals 13 residues. The germline V gene has CDR1 SNHLY and CDR2 FYNNEI. J lost 2 bases, V lost 9 bases, and 1 base had no gene match. The CDR3 region has the DNA TGTGCCAGACTAGCGGGAGTCACAGATACGCAGTATTTT. Protein sequence: CARLAGVTDTQYF.

The J gene is TRBJ2-3, the V gene TRBV28; tentative D call: TRBD2 (5 bases). With 5 bases removed from V and 2 bases from J, the gap between germline ends came to 14 bases. CDR1 MDHEN and CDR2 SYDVKM come from the germline V gene. The CDR3 sequence is 15 residues long. The CDR3 bases are TGTGCCAGCAGTCCGCGAGAGGGCGACACAGATACGCAGTATTTT. Translating it yields CASSPREGDTDTQYF. The whole variable domain, filled in from reference TRBV28 and TRBJ2-3, reads DVKVTQSSRYLVKRTGEKVFLECVQDMDHENMFWYRQDPGLGLRLIYFSYDVKMKEKGDIPEGYSVSREKKERFSLILESASTNQTSMYLCASSPREGDTDTQYFGPGTRLTVL.

This chain uses TRBV19 with TRBJ1-2, with 7 bases aligning to TRBD1. CDR1 and CDR2 from the germline V gene are LNHDA and SQIVND (reference sequence). CDR3 length equals 15 residues. The V segment lost 1 base and the J segment 7 bases; nucleotides outside the gene matches: 9. The CDR3 DNA reads as TGTGCCAGTAGTATAGCCGACAGGGCGAGCGGTGGCTACACCTTC. This gives the protein CASSIADRASGGYTF.

The genes are TRBV5-4 and TRBJ2-1; perhaps TRBD2 as D (5 bases). V lost 0 bases, J lost 3 bases, and 10 bases lay in between. The CDR3 has 15 residues. Per the germline V gene, CDR1 is SGHNT and CDR2 is YYREEE (reference sequence). The CDR3 DNA reads TGTGCCAGCAGCTTGGGGGGAGCCAACTACAATGAGCAGTTCTTC. Translating gives CASSLGGANYNEQFF.

This clone was seen a few times. The chain has TRBV28 and TRBJ1-1; D unresolved. V lost 6 bases, J lost 4 bases, and 6 bases lay in between. This CDR3 is 11 amino acids long. The germline V gene encodes CDR1 MDHEN and CDR2 SYDVKM. CDR3 loop: CASRGTTEAFF. For the CDR3, the DNA is TGTGCCAGCAGGGGCACCACTGAAGCTTTCTTT. The full variable domain, completed using reference TRBV28 and TRBJ1-1, is DVKVTQSSRYLVKRTGEKVFLECVQDMDHENMFWYRQDPGLGLRLIYFSYDVKMKEKGDIPEGYSVSREKKERFSLILESASTNQTSMYLCASRGTTEAFFGQGTRLTVV.

In this sample, this clone turned up once. V usage is TRBV4-2 and J usage is TRBJ1-2; possibly TRBD1 for D (6 bases). The CDR3 is made up of 15 amino acids. Germline CDR1 reads LGHNA; CDR2 reads YNFKEQ. Trimming removed 3 bases from V and 4 bases from J, with 15 bases in between. CDR3 bases: TGTGCCAGCAGCCAGACCGGACAGTCTCTCTATGGCTACACCTTC. Its protein is CASSQTGQSLYGYTF.

The V and J genes are TRBV5-4 and TRBJ1-1, with a weak D call TRBD1 (5 bases). CDR1 is SGHNT, CDR2 YYREEE, per germline (reference sequence). The CDR3 covers 17 residues. Deletions cut 0 bases from V and 1 base from J, with 16 bases between. The CDR3 loop is CASSLGVMGRANTEAFF. The CDR3 DNA follows: TGTGCCAGCAGCTTGGGAGTAATGGGCAGGGCGAACACTGAAGCTTTCTTT.